The next 11 T cell receptor beta chains were all read from a single sample in a study of blood T cells in healthy people across ages. Using a J-beta primer mix together with a sample-barcoded 5' primer, a second PCR was run for about 6 to 12 cycles. TCRdb fed the 5' RACE reads into MiXCR, producing one record per CDR3 protein. The table has 800,000 to 1,000,000 distinct CDR3 sequences, 45% to 50% seen once. What was sequenced was blood. These receptors were collected from a man between 25 and 39 years old in good health.

This clonotype was observed a handful of times. The V and J genes are TRBV6-1 and TRBJ2-3, with 7 nucleotides matching TRBD2. The germline V gene encodes CDR1 MNHNS and CDR2 SASEGT. Trimming at V came to 0 bases and at J to 0 bases, leaving 0 bases not matched to a gene. CDR3 length equals 15 residues. CDR3 amino acids: CASSEASGSTDTQYF. CDR3 nucleotides: TGTGCCAGCAGTGAAGCTAGCGGGAGCACAGATACGCAGTATTTT.

In this sample, this clonotype turned up a few times. The V gene is TRBV5-1, the J gene TRBJ2-3, with TRBD2 identical over 7 bases. The CDR3 is 17 residues long. The germline V gene encodes CDR1 SGHRS and CDR2 YFSETQ. The trim removed 4 bases at V and 0 bases at J, leaving 11 bases unmatched. The CDR3 reads CASSDTLSGASTDTQYF. The CDR3 nucleotides read TGCGCCAGCAGCGATACTTTAAGCGGGGCCAGCACAGATACGCAGTATTTT.

This clonotype was found many times. V gene TRBV7-2 combines with J gene TRBJ1-4; perhaps TRBD1 as D (6 bases). The CDR3 loop spans 19 amino acids. In germline, CDR1 is SGHTA, CDR2 FQGNSA. Trimming pared 1 base from V and 0 bases from J, leaving 18 bases between. The CDR3 bases are TGTGCCAGCAGCTTAGACCCCCGGGACACCTTTTCAACTAATGAAAAACTGTTTTTT. This translates into CASSLDPRDTFSTNEKLFF. Variable domain in full (rest from reference TRBV7-2 and TRBJ1-4): GAGVSQSPSNKVTEKGKDVELRCDPISGHTALYWYRQSLGQGLEFLIYFQGNSAPDKSGLPSDRFSAERTGGSVSTLTIQRTQQEDSAVYLCASSLDPRDTFSTNEKLFFGSGTQLSVL.

This chain joins TRBV4-2 and TRBJ2-7, with D possibly being TRBD2 (6 bases). This CDR3 comprises 15 residues. Germline CDR1 reads LGHNA; CDR2 reads YNFKEQ. V lost 5 bases and J 4 bases, leaving 18 bases between the germline ends. In DNA form, the CDR3 reads TGTGCCAGCAGCGTAACCGGGACCGGGACTTACGAGCAGTACTTC. This encodes CASSVTGTGTYEQYF.

The chain couples TRBV20-1 to TRBJ2-7; TRBD2 matches at 11 bases. Unmatched junction bases numbered 6, after V lost 5 bases and J lost 0 bases. This CDR3 region has 15 residues. Germline V lookup: CDR1 DFQATT, CDR2 SNEGSKA (reference sequence). In DNA, the CDR3 is TGCAGTGCTGCGAGACTAGCGGGGTCCTCCTACGAGCAGTACTTC. Amino acids: CSAARLAGSSYEQYF.

This clonotype was counted between two and nine times. This sequence may be a read error, since a much larger clone differs from it by one base. CDR3 loop: CASGPPGLPAHNEQYF. In nucleotides, the CDR3 is TGTGCTAGTGGTCCCCCGGGACTCCCCGCTCACAATGAGCAGTACTTC. The chain is built from TRBV12-5 and TRBJ2-7; TRBD2 might be the D (6 bases). The CDR3 is 16 residues long. CDR1 is LGHNT and CDR2 is FRNRAP in the germline V gene. Trimming pared 5 bases from V and 7 bases from J, leaving 24 bases between.

In this sample, this clonotype turned up a few times. The rearrangement uses TRBV7-9 and TRBJ2-3, with unresolved D. CDR1 SEHNR and CDR2 FQNEAQ come from the germline V gene (reference sequence). The CDR3 is made up of 12 amino acids. Trimming stripped 1 base from V and 6 bases from J, with 5 bases between. In DNA, the CDR3 is TGTGCCAGCAGCTTAGTTAGTGATACGCAGTATTTT. It is translated as CASSLVSDTQYF.

The CDR3 DNA sequence: TGCAGTGCTAGTTCAGGGGGACCGGTTGACCAGTACTTC. It specifies CSASSGGPVDQYF. This chain uses TRBV20-1 with TRBJ2-7, with TRBD1 matching 7 bases. Germline V gene lookup returns CDR1 DFQATT and CDR2 SNEGSKA (reference sequence). CDR3 size: 13 residues. Unmatched junction bases numbered 12, after V lost 3 bases and J lost 10 bases.

This clonotype was found once. The chain carries TRBV24-1 and TRBJ2-3; D not certain. There are 14 residues in the CDR3. Germline CDR1 reads KGHDR; CDR2 reads SFDVKD. The V end lost 6 bases, the J end lost 6 bases, and 15 bases lay between the germline ends. The CDR3 here is CATSSAMPTDTQYF. As DNA, the CDR3 is TGTGCCACCAGTAGCGCCATGCCGACGGATACGCAGTATTTT.

There are a few counts of this clonotype. The CDR3 loop is CAISEGRGNTEAFF. The CDR3 DNA sequence: TGTGCCATCAGTGAAGGGCGGGGGAACACTGAAGCTTTCTTT. The V gene is TRBV10-3, the J gene TRBJ1-1; unclear D gene. The V gene lost 3 bases and the J gene lost 1 base, with 9 bases spanning the gap. Germline V gene lookup returns CDR1 ENHRY and CDR2 SYGVKD. The CDR3 has 14 amino acids.

The chain links TRBV20-1 to TRBJ2-7, with a tentative D call TRBD1 (6 bases). The J call is uncertain, as TRBJ2-5 better fits the DNA end. The CDR3 has 13 residues. Germline V CDR1 and CDR2: DFQATT, SNEGSKA (reference sequence). CDR3 sequence: CSARQAGVETQYF. The CDR3, as DNA: TGCAGTGCCCGACAGGCAGGGGTAGAGACCCAGTACTTC.